This TCR beta chain derives from a study of shared clonotypes between healthy human individuals. Whole-study context: Per-donor plates numbered three CD4 naive, three CD4 memory, two CD8 naive and one CD8 memory. Findings of the study overall: Among donors, sharing of clonotypes was expected to be affected by sequencing depth. Lower generation probabilities were found for non-shared clonotypes than for those shared by all four donors.

Original processing methods: Because ImmunoSEQ provided only junction sequences with no quality scores, the filtering differed. The method was immunoSEQ multiplex PCR; TCRdb's version includes in-frame clones alone and lacks a portion of them. Clone size and the V and J calls come from that table; the DNA yielded D and trimming. The table lists around 700,000 clones, around three quarters of them singletons. Concerning this clone itself: Antigen: not known.

V gave up 6 bases and J gave up 7 bases, with 18 bases separating them. CDR1 MNHNS and CDR2 SASEGT come from the germline V gene. The length of the CDR3 is 15 residues. Source material: memory CD4+ T cells sorted from blood. The subset here: CD45RA-negative fraction. The rearrangement links TRBV6-1 to TRBJ1-4; D is undetermined. This TCR derives from a woman aged 30 to 39 in good health. CDR3 bases: TGTGCCAGCAGCGGACGACGGGGTGGGAGTGAAAAACTGTTTTTT. This gives the protein CASSGRRGGSEKLFF.